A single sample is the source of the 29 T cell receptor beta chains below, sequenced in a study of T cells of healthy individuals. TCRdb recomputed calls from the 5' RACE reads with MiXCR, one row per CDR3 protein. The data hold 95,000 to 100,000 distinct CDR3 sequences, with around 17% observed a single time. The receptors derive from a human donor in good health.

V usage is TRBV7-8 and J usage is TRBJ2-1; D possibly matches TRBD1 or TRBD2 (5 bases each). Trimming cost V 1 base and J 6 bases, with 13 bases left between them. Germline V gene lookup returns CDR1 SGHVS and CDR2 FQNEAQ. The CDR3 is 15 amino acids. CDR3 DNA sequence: TGTGCCAGCAGCTTAGGGGGAGACAGCTCCAATGAGCAGTTCTTC. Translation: CASSLGGDSSNEQFF.

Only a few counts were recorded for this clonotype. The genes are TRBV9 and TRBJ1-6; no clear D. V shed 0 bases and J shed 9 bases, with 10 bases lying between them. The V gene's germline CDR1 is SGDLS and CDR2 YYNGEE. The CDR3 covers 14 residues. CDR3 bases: TGTGCCAGCAGCGTAGGGGTTCGACCTTCACCCCTCCACTTT. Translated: CASSVGVRPSPLHF.

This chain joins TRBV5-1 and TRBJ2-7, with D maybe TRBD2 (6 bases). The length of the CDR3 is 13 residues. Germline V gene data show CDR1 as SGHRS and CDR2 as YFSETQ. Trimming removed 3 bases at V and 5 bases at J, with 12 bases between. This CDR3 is CASSSGSGDEQYF. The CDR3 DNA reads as TGCGCCAGCAGCTCCGGATCGGGGGACGAGCAGTACTTC. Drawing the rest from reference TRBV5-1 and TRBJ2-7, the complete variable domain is KAGVTQTPRYLIKTRGQQVTLSCSPISGHRSVSWYQQTPGQGLQFLFEYFSETQRNKGNFPGRFSGRQFSNSRSEMNVSTLELGDSALYLCASSSGSGDEQYFGPGTRLTVT.

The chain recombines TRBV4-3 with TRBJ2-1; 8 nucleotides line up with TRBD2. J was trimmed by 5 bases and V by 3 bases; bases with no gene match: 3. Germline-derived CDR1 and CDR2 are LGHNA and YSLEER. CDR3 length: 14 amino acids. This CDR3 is CASSQPGGNNEQFF. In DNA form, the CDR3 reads TGCGCCAGCAGCCAGCCGGGGGGGAACAATGAGCAGTTCTTC.

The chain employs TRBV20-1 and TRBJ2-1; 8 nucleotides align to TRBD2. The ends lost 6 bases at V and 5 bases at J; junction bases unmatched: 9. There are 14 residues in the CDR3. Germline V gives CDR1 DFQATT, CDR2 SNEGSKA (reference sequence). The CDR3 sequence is CSAKLTAGDNEQFF. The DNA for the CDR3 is TGCAGTGCCAAACTAACAGCGGGGGACAATGAGCAGTTCTTC.

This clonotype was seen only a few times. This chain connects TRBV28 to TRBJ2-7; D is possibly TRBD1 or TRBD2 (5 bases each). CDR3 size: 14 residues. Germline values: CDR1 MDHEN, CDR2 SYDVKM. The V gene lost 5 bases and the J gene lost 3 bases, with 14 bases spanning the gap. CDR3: CASSLGTVHYEQYF. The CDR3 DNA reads TGTGCCAGCAGTCTCGGGACCGTCCACTACGAGCAGTACTTC.

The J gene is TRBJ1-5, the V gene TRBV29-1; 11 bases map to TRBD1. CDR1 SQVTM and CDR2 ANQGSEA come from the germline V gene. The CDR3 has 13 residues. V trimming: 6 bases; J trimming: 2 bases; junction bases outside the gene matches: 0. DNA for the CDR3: TGCAGCGTGGGACAGGGGGGCAATCAGCCCCAGCATTTT. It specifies CSVGQGGNQPQHF.

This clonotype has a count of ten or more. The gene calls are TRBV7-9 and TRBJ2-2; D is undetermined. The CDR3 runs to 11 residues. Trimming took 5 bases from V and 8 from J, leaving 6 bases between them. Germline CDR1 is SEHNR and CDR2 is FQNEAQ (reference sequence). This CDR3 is CASSLVGELFF. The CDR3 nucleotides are TGTGCCAGCAGCCTCGTAGGGGAGCTGTTTTTT.

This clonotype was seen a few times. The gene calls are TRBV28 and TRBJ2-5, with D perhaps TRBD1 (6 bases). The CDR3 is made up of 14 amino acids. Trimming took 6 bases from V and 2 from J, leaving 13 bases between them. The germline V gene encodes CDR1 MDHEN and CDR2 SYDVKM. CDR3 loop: CASRSGVIQETQYF. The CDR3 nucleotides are TGTGCCAGCAGGTCAGGGGTGATTCAAGAGACCCAGTACTTC.

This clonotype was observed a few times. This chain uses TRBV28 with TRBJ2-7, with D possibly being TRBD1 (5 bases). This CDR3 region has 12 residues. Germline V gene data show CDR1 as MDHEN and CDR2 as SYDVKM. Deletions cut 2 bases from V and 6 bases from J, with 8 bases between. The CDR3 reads CASSLTGGEQYF. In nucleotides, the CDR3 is TGTGCCAGCAGTTTAACAGGTGGCGAGCAGTACTTC.

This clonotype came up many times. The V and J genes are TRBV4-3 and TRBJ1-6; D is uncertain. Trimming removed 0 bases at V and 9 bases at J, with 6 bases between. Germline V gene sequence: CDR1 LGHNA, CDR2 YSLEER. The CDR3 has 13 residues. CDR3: CASSQEGVSPLHF. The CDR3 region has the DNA TGCGCCAGCAGCCAAGAGGGTGTTTCACCCCTCCACTTT.

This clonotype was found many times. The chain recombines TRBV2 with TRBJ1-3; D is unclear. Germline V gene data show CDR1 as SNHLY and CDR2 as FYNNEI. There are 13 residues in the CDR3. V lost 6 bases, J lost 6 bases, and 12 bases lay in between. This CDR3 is CASRVGPENTIYF. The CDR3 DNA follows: TGTGCCAGCAGGGTTGGCCCCGAAAACACCATATATTTT.

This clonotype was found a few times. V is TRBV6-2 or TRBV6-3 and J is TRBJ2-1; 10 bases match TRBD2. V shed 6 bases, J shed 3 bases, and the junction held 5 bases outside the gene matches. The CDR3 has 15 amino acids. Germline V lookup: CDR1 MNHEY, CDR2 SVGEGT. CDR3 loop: CASRAIAGGYNEQFF. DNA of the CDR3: TGTGCCAGCAGGGCAATAGCGGGAGGCTACAATGAGCAGTTCTTC.

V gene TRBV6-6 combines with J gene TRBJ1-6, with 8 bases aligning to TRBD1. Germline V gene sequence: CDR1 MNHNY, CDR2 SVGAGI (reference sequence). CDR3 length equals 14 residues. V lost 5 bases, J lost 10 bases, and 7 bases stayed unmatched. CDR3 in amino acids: CASSKDRVDSPLHF. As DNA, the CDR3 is TGTGCCAGCAGTAAGGACAGGGTGGACTCACCCCTCCACTTT.

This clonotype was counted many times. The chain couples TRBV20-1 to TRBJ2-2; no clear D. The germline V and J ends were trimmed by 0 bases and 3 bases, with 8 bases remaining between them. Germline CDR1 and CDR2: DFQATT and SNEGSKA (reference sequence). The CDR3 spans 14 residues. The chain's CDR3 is CSARDIAYTGELFF. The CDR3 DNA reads TGCAGTGCTAGAGATATCGCCTACACCGGGGAGCTGTTTTTT.

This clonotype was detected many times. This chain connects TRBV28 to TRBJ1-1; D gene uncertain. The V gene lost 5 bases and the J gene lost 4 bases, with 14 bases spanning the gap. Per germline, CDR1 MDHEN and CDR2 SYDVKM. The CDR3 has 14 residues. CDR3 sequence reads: CASSPGEYSTEAFF. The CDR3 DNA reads TGTGCCAGCAGTCCCGGGGAGTATTCCACTGAAGCTTTCTTT.

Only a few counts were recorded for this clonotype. CDR3 in DNA: TGCGCCAGCGACGAGGGGGCCACGGCCAATGAGCAGTTCTTC. This encodes CASDEGATANEQFF. The chain combines TRBV5-1 with TRBJ2-1, with 7 bases matching TRBD1. Germline V gene sequence: CDR1 SGHRS, CDR2 YFSETQ. The V and J ends lost 7 bases and 6 bases, in that order; junction bases with no gene match: 10. There are 14 residues in the CDR3.

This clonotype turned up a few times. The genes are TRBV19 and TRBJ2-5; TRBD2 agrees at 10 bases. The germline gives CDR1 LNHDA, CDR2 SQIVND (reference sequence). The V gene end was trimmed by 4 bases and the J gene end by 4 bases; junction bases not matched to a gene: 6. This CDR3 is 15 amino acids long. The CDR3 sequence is CASSSLLAGAETQYF. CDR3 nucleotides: TGTGCCAGTAGTAGTCTTCTAGCGGGAGCAGAGACCCAGTACTTC.

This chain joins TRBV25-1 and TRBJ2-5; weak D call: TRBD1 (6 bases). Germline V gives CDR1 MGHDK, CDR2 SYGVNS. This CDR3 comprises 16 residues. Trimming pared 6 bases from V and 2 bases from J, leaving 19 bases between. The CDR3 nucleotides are TGTGCCAGCAGGAAAAACCCAGGGGCAGGGCAAGAGACCCAGTACTTC. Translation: CASRKNPGAGQETQYF.

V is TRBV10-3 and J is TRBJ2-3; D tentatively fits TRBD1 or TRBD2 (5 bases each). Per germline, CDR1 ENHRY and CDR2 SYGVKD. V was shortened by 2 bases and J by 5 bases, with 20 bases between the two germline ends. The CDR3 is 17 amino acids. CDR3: CAISEPSRARGRDTQYF. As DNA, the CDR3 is TGTGCCATCAGTGAGCCCTCACGGGCGAGGGGTAGAGATACGCAGTATTTT.

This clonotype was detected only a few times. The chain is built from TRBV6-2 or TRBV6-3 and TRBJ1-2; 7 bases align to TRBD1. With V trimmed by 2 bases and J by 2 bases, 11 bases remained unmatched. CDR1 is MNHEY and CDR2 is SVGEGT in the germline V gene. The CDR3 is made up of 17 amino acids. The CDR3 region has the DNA TGTGCCAGCAGTTACGCCCTGGGAGGGGGCTGGAACTATGGCTACACCTTC. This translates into CASSYALGGGWNYGYTF.

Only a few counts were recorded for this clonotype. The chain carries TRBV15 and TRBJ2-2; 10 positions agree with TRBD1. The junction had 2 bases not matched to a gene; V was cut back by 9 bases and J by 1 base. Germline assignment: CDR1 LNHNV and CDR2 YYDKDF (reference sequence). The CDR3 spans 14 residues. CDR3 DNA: TGTGCCACTGGGACAGGGGTGAACACCGGGGAGCTGTTTTTT. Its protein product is CATGTGVNTGELFF.

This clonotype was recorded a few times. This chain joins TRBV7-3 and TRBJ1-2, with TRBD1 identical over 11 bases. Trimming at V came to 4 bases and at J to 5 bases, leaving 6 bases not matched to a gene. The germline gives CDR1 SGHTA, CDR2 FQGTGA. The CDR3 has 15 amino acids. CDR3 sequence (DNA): TGTGCCAGCAGCTCCGGACAGGGGGCGCGGTATGGCTACACCTTC. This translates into CASSSGQGARYGYTF.

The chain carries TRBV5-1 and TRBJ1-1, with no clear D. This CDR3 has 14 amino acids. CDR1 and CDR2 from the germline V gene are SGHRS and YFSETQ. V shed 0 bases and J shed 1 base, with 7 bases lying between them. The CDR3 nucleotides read TGCGCCAGCAGCTTGGCGGCAGGGAACACTGAAGCTTTCTTT. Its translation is CASSLAAGNTEAFF.

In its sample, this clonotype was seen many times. The CDR3 nucleotides are TGCAGTGGTAGCAAACCCTACAATGAGCAGTTCTTC. Its translation: CSGSKPYNEQFF. The chain carries TRBV20-1 and TRBJ2-1, with D unclear. V lost 7 bases to trimming and J lost 2 bases, with 9 bases between them. Germline CDR1 reads DFQATT; CDR2 reads SNEGSKA (reference sequence). This CDR3 is 12 amino acids long.

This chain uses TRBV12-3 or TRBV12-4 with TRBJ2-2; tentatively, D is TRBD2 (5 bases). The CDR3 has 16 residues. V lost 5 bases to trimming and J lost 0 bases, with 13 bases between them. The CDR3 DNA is TGTGCCAGCAGTCTACCGGACGGGGCGAACACCGGGGAGCTGTTTTTT. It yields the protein CASSLPDGANTGELFF.

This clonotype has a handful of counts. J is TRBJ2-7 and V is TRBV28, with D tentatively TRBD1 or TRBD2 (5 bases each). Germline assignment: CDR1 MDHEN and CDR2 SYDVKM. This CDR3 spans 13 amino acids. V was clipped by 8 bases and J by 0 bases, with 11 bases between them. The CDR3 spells CASSTAVSYEQYF. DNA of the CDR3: TGTGCCAGCTCGACAGCGGTCTCCTACGAGCAGTACTTC.

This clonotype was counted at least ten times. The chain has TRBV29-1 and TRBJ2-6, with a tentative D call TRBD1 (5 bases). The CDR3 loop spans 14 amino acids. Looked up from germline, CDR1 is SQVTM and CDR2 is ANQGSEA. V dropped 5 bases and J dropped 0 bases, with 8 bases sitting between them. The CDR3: CSVRTGSGANVLTF. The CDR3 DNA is TGCAGCGTTCGAACAGGCTCTGGGGCCAACGTCCTGACTTTC.

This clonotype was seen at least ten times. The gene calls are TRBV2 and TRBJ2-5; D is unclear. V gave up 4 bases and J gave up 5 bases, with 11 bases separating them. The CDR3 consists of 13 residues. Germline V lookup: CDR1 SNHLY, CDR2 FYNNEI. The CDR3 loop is CASSGDSQETQYF. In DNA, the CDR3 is TGTGCCAGCAGTGGGGATAGCCAGGAGACCCAGTACTTC.